This T cell receptor beta chain was sequenced in a study of vaccination and CD4 T cells after COVID-19. Germline V gene lookup returns CDR1 MNHNS and CDR2 SASEGT. With 8 bases clipped from V and 3 bases from J, the junction kept 13 bases outside the gene matches. The CDR3 consists of 16 residues. To note about this clonotype: The antigen is not known.

As to treatment: roughly ten-day PBMC culture with coronavirus spike peptide pools or control peptides (ViraFEST assay). Once obtained from cultured CD4+ T cells, the DNA was sequenced using the Oncomine TCR Beta short-read assay. TCRdb fed the PCR reads into MiXCR, producing one record per CDR3 protein. The table records around 20,000 distinct CDR3 sequences, about 40% of them present only once. The V and J genes are TRBV6-1 and TRBJ1-2, with 9 positions matching TRBD1. The specimen was CD4+ T cells from blood, cultured in vitro, collected before SARS-CoV-2 vaccination. The origin of this receptor is a human donor who had recovered from COVID-19. The CDR3 region has the DNA TGTGCCAGCTTATTTTGGACAGGGGTAATCGACTATGGCTACACCTTC. Protein product: CASLFWTGVIDYGYTF.